This TCR beta chain came from a study of beta chain features in type 1 diabetes. Regarding the study as a whole: Patients' naive, central memory and regulatory TCRB repertoires appeared more alike than those of healthy donors. All four CD4+ subsets from Type 1 diabetes patients carried moderately but significantly shorter TCRB CDR3s. Individuals with type 1 diabetes displayed fewer insertions and more deletions at VDJ junctions. It was not settled here whether HLA type affects TCRB rearrangement.

The CDR3 runs 16 residues. Germline CDR1 SGHNT, CDR2 YYREEE (reference sequence). Germline trimming cut 3 bases from V and 4 bases from J; bases unmatched to any gene: 9. Sequenced material consisted of expressed TCRB transcripts (all of the isolated RNA was reverse transcribed). The data were produced by immunoSEQ multiplex PCR, yet TCRdb's version contains in-frame clones alone and is incomplete. The table records 200,000 to 250,000 clones, roughly 11% of them present only once. This clone appeared a few times. Its antigen is currently unknown. This chain connects TRBV5-4 to TRBJ1-4, with 7 positions matching TRBD1. Sequencing was done on a sample of central memory CD4+ T cells from blood. This receptor was obtained from a man in his late teens or twenties in good health. CDR3 nucleotide sequence: TGTGCCAGCAGCTCCTCTGGAGGGGGCGGTAATGAAAAACTGTTTTTT. It encodes CASSSSGGGGNEKLFF.